Below, 20 T cell receptor beta chains from the same sample are listed, as sequenced in a study of blood T cell repertoires in COVID-19. Assay: immunoSEQ multiplex PCR; the TCRdb copy retains only in-frame clones and omits some. The sample includes approximately 200,000 clones, over 80% of them seen just once. Sequences were obtained from PBMCs or T cells enriched from blood (not recorded which). The receptors here all came from a man aged 18 to 29 with acute COVID-19.

The rearrangement links TRBV6-5 to TRBJ2-5; D may be TRBD1 (6 bases). Trimming removed 2 bases from V and 5 bases from J, with 12 bases in between. CDR3 size: 14 residues. Germline loops: CDR1 MNHEY, CDR2 SVGAGI. The CDR3 nucleotides read TGTGCCAGCAGTTACGGGACACCTGGGGAGACCCAGTACTTC. It is translated as CASSYGTPGETQYF.

The chain carries TRBV27 and TRBJ2-1; 14 bases are shared with TRBD2. With V trimmed by 3 bases and J by 9 bases, 1 base remained unmatched. CDR3 size: 14 residues. Germline CDR1 reads MNHEY; CDR2 reads SMNVEV (reference sequence). This CDR3 is CASSLTSGRAEQFF. The CDR3, as DNA: TGTGCCAGCAGTTTGACTAGCGGGAGGGCTGAGCAGTTCTTC.

This clone was counted between two and nine times. V is TRBV7-2 and J is TRBJ2-4; TRBD2 matches 7 bases. From germline, CDR1 is SGHTA and CDR2 FQGNSA. CDR3 length: 20 residues. Unmatched junction bases numbered 15, after V lost 0 bases and J lost 1 base. CDR3 nucleotide sequence: TGTGCCAGCAGCTTAGCGCTATGGCTACGGGCGGGAGCCGCCAAAAACATTCAGTACTTC. Amino acids: CASSLALWLRAGAAKNIQYF.

The genes are TRBV7-9 and TRBJ1-2; TRBD1 aligns across 7 bases. V lost 5 bases and J lost 7; bases outside the gene matches: 10. This CDR3 contains 14 residues. Germline values: CDR1 SEHNR, CDR2 FQNEAQ (reference sequence). CDR3: CASSLRTAGGGYTF. CDR3 nucleotide sequence: TGTGCCAGCAGCCTACGGACGGCAGGGGGTGGCTACACCTTC.

The chain recombines TRBV28 with TRBJ2-3, with a possible D match to TRBD2 (6 bases). Trimming stripped 3 bases from V and 0 bases from J, with 10 bases between. The CDR3 spans 15 residues. Germline loops: CDR1 MDHEN, CDR2 SYDVKM. The CDR3 DNA reads TGTGCCAGCAGTTTGGAGGGGCGGAGCACAGATACGCAGTATTTT. This gives the protein CASSLEGRSTDTQYF.

J is TRBJ2-5 and V is TRBV2, with 9 bases matching TRBD1. Germline-derived CDR1 and CDR2 are SNHLY and FYNNEI. This CDR3 is 15 amino acids long. V dropped 7 bases and J dropped 4; count of bases not matched to a gene: 10. This chain's CDR3 is CASIKDRGRGETQYF. CDR3 sequence (DNA): TGTGCCAGCATCAAGGACAGGGGACGGGGAGAGACCCAGTACTTC.

The chain joins TRBV6-2 or TRBV6-3 to TRBJ2-7; D is ambiguous. Germline V lookup: CDR1 MNHEY, CDR2 SVGEGT. V was pared by 3 bases and J by 6 bases, with 12 bases between. This CDR3 comprises 13 residues. CDR3 sequence (DNA): TGTGCCAGCAGTTATGGAGCTGGCTCCGAGCAGTACTTC. As protein: CASSYGAGSEQYF.

This chain links TRBV2 with TRBJ2-7, with a weak D call TRBD1 (7 bases). CDR3 size: 17 residues. The germline V gene has CDR1 SNHLY and CDR2 FYNNEI. Trimming stripped 6 bases from V and 3 bases from J, with 24 bases between. The CDR3 spells CASRRGKGALLFYEQYF. The CDR3 DNA reads TGTGCCAGCAGACGGGGGAAGGGGGCCCTTCTTTTCTACGAGCAGTACTTC.

The DNA of the CDR3 is TGTGCCAGCAGTGATACTAGCGGGAAGAATGAGCAGTTCTTC. This gives the protein CASSDTSGKNEQFF. The rearrangement joins TRBV25-1 to TRBJ2-1; 10 positions agree with TRBD2. The trim removed 3 bases at V and 7 bases at J, leaving 3 bases unmatched. Per germline, CDR1 MGHDK and CDR2 SYGVNS. The CDR3 consists of 14 residues.

The chain joins TRBV7-2 to TRBJ1-6; TRBD1 aligns across 7 bases. The germline V gene encodes CDR1 SGHTA and CDR2 FQGNSA. This CDR3 has 17 residues. Trimming at V came to 2 bases and at J to 3 bases, leaving 7 bases not matched to a gene. CDR3 nucleotide sequence: TGTGCCAGCAGCTTAACGACAGGGCGCTTCTATAATTCACCCCTCCACTTT. This codes for CASSLTTGRFYNSPLHF.

The gene calls are TRBV28 and TRBJ1-2, with TRBD1 matching 8 bases. This CDR3 region has 13 residues. CDR1 MDHEN and CDR2 SYDVKM come from the germline V gene. V was pared by 4 bases and J by 9 bases, with 7 bases of the junction left unmatched. DNA for the CDR3: TGTGCCAGCAGTTCCCCGGACAGGGCTCGCTACACCTTC. Translated: CASSSPDRARYTF.

The chain recombines TRBV6-5 with TRBJ2-5; a weak D match, TRBD1 (5 bases). The CDR3 loop spans 14 amino acids. Germline V CDR1 and CDR2: MNHEY, SVGAGI. Trimming left V 8 bases short and J 0 bases short, with 13 bases between. The CDR3 region has the DNA TGTGCCAGCCTCAACAGGACACACCAAGAGACCCAGTACTTC. This encodes CASLNRTHQETQYF.

The chain has TRBV25-1 and TRBJ2-3; 8 bases are a match to TRBD2. The V gene's germline CDR1 is MGHDK and CDR2 SYGVNS. V lost 6 bases, J lost 0 bases, and 11 bases stayed unmatched. This CDR3 is 17 amino acids long. The DNA for the CDR3 is TGTGCCAGCAGCCCACCCGGCGGGGGGACTAGCACAGATACGCAGTATTTT. This encodes CASSPPGGGTSTDTQYF. Combining the CDR3 with reference TRBV25-1 and TRBJ2-3 gives the whole variable domain EADIYQTPRYLVIGTGKKITLECSQTMGHDKMYWYQQDPGMELHLIHYSYGVNSTEKGDLSSESTVSRIRTEHFPLTLESARPSHTSQYLCASSPPGGGTSTDTQYFGPGTRLTVL.

The V gene is TRBV19, the J gene TRBJ1-1, with D hard to call. The germline V gene has CDR1 LNHDA and CDR2 SQIVND (reference sequence). The CDR3 totals 12 residues. V lost 5 bases, J lost 3 bases, and 7 bases lay in between. The CDR3 loop is CASSRSYTEAFF. The CDR3 coding sequence is TGTGCCAGTAGTCGTAGTTACACTGAAGCTTTCTTT.

V and J are TRBV4-1 and TRBJ1-1, with TRBD1 matching 7 bases. There are 15 residues in the CDR3. Germline CDR1 and CDR2: MGHRA and YSYEKL. V dropped 8 bases and J dropped 3; count of bases not matched to a gene: 12. Written as DNA, the CDR3 is TGCGCCAGCGCCCTCACACCGACAGGGTACACTGAAGCTTTCTTT. It translates to CASALTPTGYTEAFF.

The gene calls are TRBV11-2 and TRBJ2-5; a possible D gene is TRBD1 (5 bases). The germline V and J ends were trimmed by 1 base and 3 bases, with 9 bases remaining between them. Germline assignment: CDR1 SGHAT and CDR2 FQNNGV. CDR3 size: 14 residues. CDR3 loop: CASSLVGREETQYF. The CDR3 region has the DNA TGTGCCAGCAGCTTAGTGGGCAGGGAAGAGACCCAGTACTTC.

The J gene is TRBJ1-1, the V gene TRBV19; TRBD1 agrees at 9 bases. V lost 7 bases to trimming and J lost 6 bases; unmatched junction nucleotides: 6. CDR1 and CDR2 (germline): LNHDA, SQIVND (reference sequence). The CDR3 extends over 13 amino acids. The CDR3 region has the DNA TGTGCCAGTAAAGAGACAGGGGGGCCTGAAGCTTTCTTT. Amino acid sequence: CASKETGGPEAFF. Variable domain in full (rest from reference TRBV19 and TRBJ1-1): DGGITQSPKYLFRKEGQNVTLSCEQNLNHDAMYWYRQDPGQGLRLIYYSQIVNDFQKGDIAEGYSVSREKKESFPLTVTSAQKNPTAFYLCASKETGGPEAFFGQGTRLTVV.

The DNA of the CDR3 is TGTGCCAGTAGCCTCGTGGGGGGCTCTGGAAACACCATATATTTT. This encodes CASSLVGGSGNTIYF. The V call is TRBV19, the J call TRBJ1-3; a weak D match, TRBD1 (5 bases). CDR1 is LNHDA, CDR2 SQIVND, per germline (reference sequence). The ends were cut back, 6 bases at V and 0 bases at J, with 12 bases in the middle. CDR3 length: 15 residues. Full variable domain (remainder filled in from reference TRBV19 and TRBJ1-3): DGGITQSPKYLFRKEGQNVTLSCEQNLNHDAMYWYRQDPGQGLRLIYYSQIVNDFQKGDIAEGYSVSREKKESFPLTVTSAQKNPTAFYLCASSLVGGSGNTIYFGEGSWLTVV.

This sequence joins TRBV5-4 and TRBJ1-1, with TRBD1 as a possible D gene (5 bases). The CDR3 has 17 amino acids. Trimming pared 3 bases from V and 1 base from J, leaving 19 bases between. CDR1 is SGHNT, CDR2 YYREEE, per germline (reference sequence). CDR3 in DNA: TGTGCCAGCAGCTACGGGGGAGGATACGAGGGGAACACTGAAGCTTTCTTT. Translated, it gives CASSYGGGYEGNTEAFF.

The CDR3 loop is CASSSSGTSLYNEQFF. In nucleotides, the CDR3 is TGTGCCAGCAGCTCATCCGGGACTAGCTTATACAATGAGCAGTTCTTC. This chain links TRBV7-3 with TRBJ2-1; TRBD2 matches 9 bases. This CDR3 spans 16 amino acids. V lost 4 bases to trimming and J lost 4 bases; unmatched junction nucleotides: 8. The V gene's germline CDR1 is SGHTA and CDR2 FQGTGA.